These 14 T cell receptor beta chains originate from one sample sequenced in a study of cytomegalovirus exposure and HLA in healthy donors. PCR involved 60 Vbeta and 13 Jbeta primers. TCRdb's copy holds only in-frame clones and misses some; the assay was immunoSEQ multiplex PCR. In the table there are more than 140,000 clones, around three fifths of which are singletons. The sample taken for sequencing was PBMCs. Every receptor here comes from a woman aged 30 to 39 in good health and CMV-seropositive.

Sample share makes this clone medium-sized. The rearrangement links TRBV4-1 to TRBJ2-7; 8 bases match TRBD1. From germline, CDR1 is MGHRA and CDR2 YSYEKL. The V and J ends lost 0 bases and 4 bases, in that order; junction bases with no gene match: 8. The CDR3 spans 16 residues. As DNA, the CDR3 is TGCGCCAGCAGCCAAGATCAATCAGGGGGCTTGTACGAGCAGTACTTC. Protein: CASSQDQSGGLYEQYF.

This chain connects TRBV4-2 to TRBJ2-1, with 8 bases fitting TRBD2. The germline gives CDR1 LGHNA, CDR2 YNFKEQ. The CDR3 loop spans 17 amino acids. With V trimmed by 3 bases and J by 0 bases, 7 bases remained unmatched. CDR3 DNA: TGTGCCAGCAGCCAGCCCTCCGGGACTAGCTCCTACAATGAGCAGTTCTTC. Amino acid sequence: CASSQPSGTSSYNEQFF.

This rearrangement joins TRBV5-1 to TRBJ2-7; 8 positions match TRBD1. The CDR3 length is 15 residues. V was pared by 4 bases and J by 5 bases, with 11 bases of the junction left unmatched. Germline loops: CDR1 SGHRS, CDR2 YFSETQ. Written as DNA, the CDR3 is TGCGCCAGCAGCCCGATTGGACAGGGTTTCGACGAGCAGTACTTC. Translated, it gives CASSPIGQGFDEQYF.

The chain combines TRBV7-9 with TRBJ2-3, with 9 bases matching TRBD2. This CDR3 comprises 14 residues. Germline V gene data show CDR1 as SEHNR and CDR2 as FQNEAQ (reference sequence). Trimming removed 5 bases from V and 5 bases from J; junction bases left unmatched: 5. The CDR3 protein is CASSPSGGIDTQYF. CDR3 sequence (DNA): TGTGCCAGCAGCCCAAGCGGGGGGATAGATACGCAGTATTTT.

This chain connects TRBV2 to TRBJ1-2; 9 nucleotides match TRBD1. Germline-derived CDR1 and CDR2 are SNHLY and FYNNEI. The CDR3 loop spans 13 amino acids. V lost 10 bases, J lost 8 bases, and 11 bases stayed unmatched. This CDR3 reads CANLRGQGKGYTF. For the CDR3, the DNA is TGTGCCAACTTAAGAGGACAGGGGAAAGGCTACACCTTC.

The V call is TRBV30, the J call TRBJ1-3; no definite D call. V was shortened by 7 bases and J by 0 bases, with 10 bases between the two germline ends. CDR1 and CDR2 from the germline V gene are GTSNPN and SVGIG (reference sequence). The CDR3 has 13 amino acids. The CDR3 loop reads CASTTSSGNTIYF. Here the CDR3 DNA reads TGTGCCTCCACTACGAGCTCTGGAAACACCATATATTTT.

This clone was detected only once. V gene TRBV5-6 combines with J gene TRBJ2-7; TRBD2 matches 7 bases. CDR3 length: 16 amino acids. The trim removed 0 bases at V and 6 bases at J, leaving 12 bases unmatched. CDR1 SGHDT and CDR2 YYEEEE come from the germline V gene. The CDR3 DNA follows: TGTGCCAGCAGCTTGGTTTTGTGGGAGGGCCAGGTCGAGCAGTACTTC. Its protein product is CASSLVLWEGQVEQYF.

The chain joins TRBV7-2 to TRBJ1-1, with TRBD1 matching over 7 bases. Trimming cost V 0 bases and J 6 bases; bases outside gene matches: 10. Germline CDR1 and CDR2: SGHTA and FQGNSA. This CDR3 spans 16 amino acids. CDR3 sequence: CASSLARTGGGSEAFF. CDR3 coding DNA: TGTGCCAGCAGCTTAGCCCGGACAGGAGGCGGCTCTGAAGCTTTCTTT.

This chain links TRBV15 with TRBJ2-5; 16 bases are a match to TRBD2. There are 18 residues in the CDR3. J lost 5 bases, V lost 4 bases, and 10 bases had no gene match. Germline-derived CDR1 and CDR2 are LNHNV and YYDKDF (reference sequence). The CDR3 here is CATSTGTSGGGSRETQYF. CDR3 DNA sequence: TGTGCCACCAGCACAGGGACTAGCGGGGGGGGAAGCCGGGAGACCCAGTACTTC.

The chain recombines TRBV6-1 with TRBJ2-1; TRBD1 agrees at 9 bases. The CDR3 runs to 13 residues. Trimming cost V 11 bases and J 9 bases; bases outside gene matches: 11. The germline V gene has CDR1 MNHNS and CDR2 SASEGT. The CDR3 DNA is TGTGCCTGCAACCGGGACAGGGAAGGTGAGCAGTTCTTC. This encodes CACNRDREGEQFF.

V is TRBV7-9 and J is TRBJ1-1, with 7 bases lining up with TRBD1. The V gene's germline CDR1 is SEHNR and CDR2 FQNEAQ (reference sequence). This CDR3 has 14 residues. V trimming: 4 bases; J trimming: 4 bases; junction bases outside the gene matches: 6. As DNA, the CDR3 is TGTGCCAGCAGCTCGACAGGGTCGCCCACTGAAGCTTTCTTT. Protein: CASSSTGSPTEAFF.

This clone was counted a single time. The chain couples TRBV27 to TRBJ2-7, with 8 bases fitting TRBD2. The CDR3 has 15 amino acids. Trimming cost V 5 bases and J 2 bases; bases outside gene matches: 8. CDR1 and CDR2 from the germline V gene are MNHEY and SMNVEV (reference sequence). In nucleotides, the CDR3 is TGTGCCAGCAGTCCCCGGGAGGGGCTCCCCTACGAGCAGTACTTC. This sequence encodes CASSPREGLPYEQYF.

This clone turned up a few times. The V gene is TRBV6-5, the J gene TRBJ1-6, with D maybe TRBD1 (5 bases). Germline loops: CDR1 MNHEY, CDR2 SVGAGI. The CDR3 loop spans 14 amino acids. V lost 4 bases and J lost 13, with 17 bases in between. The CDR3 DNA reads as TGTGCCAGCAGTTCGCCAGGGTGGATTGGGCCCCTCCACTTT. Protein: CASSSPGWIGPLHF.

This clone was found a few times. The V and J genes are TRBV19 and TRBJ1-1, with TRBD1 as a possible D gene (5 bases). Trimming cost V 4 bases and J 5 bases, with 14 bases left between them. The CDR3 spans 14 residues. Germline CDR1 and CDR2: LNHDA and SQIVND (reference sequence). CDR3 sequence: CASSSGQGWTEAFF. Here the CDR3 DNA reads TGTGCCAGTAGTAGTGGGCAGGGATGGACTGAAGCTTTCTTT.